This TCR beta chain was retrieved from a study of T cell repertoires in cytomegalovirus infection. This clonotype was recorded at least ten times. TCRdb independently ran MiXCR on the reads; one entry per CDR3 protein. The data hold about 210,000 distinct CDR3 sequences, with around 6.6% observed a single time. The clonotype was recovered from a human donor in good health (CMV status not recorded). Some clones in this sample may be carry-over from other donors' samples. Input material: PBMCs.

CDR3 protein: CASSLANYGYTF. DNA for the CDR3: TGTGCCAGCAGCTTAGCCAACTATGGCTACACCTTC. The chain carries TRBV7-2 and TRBJ1-2; no firm D call. With 0 bases removed from V and 2 bases from J, the gap between germline ends came to 1 base. Germline V CDR1 and CDR2: SGHTA, FQGNSA. The CDR3 totals 12 residues.